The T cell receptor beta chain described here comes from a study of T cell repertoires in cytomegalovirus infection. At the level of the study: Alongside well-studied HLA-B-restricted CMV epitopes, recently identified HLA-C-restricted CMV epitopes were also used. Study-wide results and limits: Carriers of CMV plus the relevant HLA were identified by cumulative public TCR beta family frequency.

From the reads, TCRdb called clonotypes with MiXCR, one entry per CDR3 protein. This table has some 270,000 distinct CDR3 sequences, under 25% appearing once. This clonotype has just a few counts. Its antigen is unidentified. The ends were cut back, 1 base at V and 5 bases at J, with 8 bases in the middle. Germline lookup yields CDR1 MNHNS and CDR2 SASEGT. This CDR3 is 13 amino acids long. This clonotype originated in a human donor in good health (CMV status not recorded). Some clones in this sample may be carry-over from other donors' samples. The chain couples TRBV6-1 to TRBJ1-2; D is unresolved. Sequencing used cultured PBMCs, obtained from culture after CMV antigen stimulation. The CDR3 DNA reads TGTGCCAGCAGTGAAGGTAATCGGTATGGCTACACCTTC. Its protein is CASSEGNRYGYTF.